This T cell receptor beta chain is drawn from a study of technical replicates of blood from a few donors. This table comes from immunoSEQ multiplex PCR, and its TCRdb copy is limited to in-frame clones, with some not included. The repertoire includes approximately 16,000 clones, around nine tenths of them detected once, and approximately 13% sits in the top ten. Germline V CDR1 and CDR2: MNHNS, SASEGT. V was clipped by 8 bases and J by 6 bases; unmatched bases: 9. This CDR3 comprises 13 residues. The specimen sequenced was PBMCs. The chain uses TRBV6-1 and TRBJ2-7, with 8 bases fitting TRBD1. This clonotype originated in a human donor in good health. Written as DNA, the CDR3 is TGTGCCAGCCTACTTACAGGGGGTTCCGAGCAGTACTTC. It yields the protein CASLLTGGSEQYF.